This T cell receptor beta chain was sequenced in a study of blood T cells in healthy people across ages. It was with a sample-barcoded 5' primer and a J-beta primer mix that a second PCR of roughly 7 to 12 cycles was run. A single record per CDR3 protein comes from TCRdb applying MiXCR to the 5' RACE reads. The sample yields 800,000 or so distinct CDR3 sequences, roughly 25% seen once. The data were also submitted as part of a second study, on T cells of mothers and their children.

The sequence came from a boy younger than 18 in good health. What was sequenced was blood.

Here the CDR3 DNA reads TGTGCCTCCGACTCGGGACTACTTAGCAATCAGCCCCAGCATTTT. Its translation: CASDSGLLSNQPQHF. The gene calls are TRBV19 and TRBJ1-5, with D perhaps matching TRBD1 (5 bases). There are 15 residues in the CDR3. V was shortened by 11 bases and J by 0 bases, with 17 bases between the two germline ends. In germline, CDR1 is LNHDA, CDR2 SQIVND (reference sequence). The full variable domain, with the rest looked up from reference TRBV19 and TRBJ1-5, is DGGITQSPKYLFRKEGQNVTLSCEQNLNHDAMYWYRQDPGQGLRLIYYSQIVNDFQKGDIAEGYSVSREKKESFPLTVTSAQKNPTAFYLCASDSGLLSNQPQHFGDGTRLSIL.